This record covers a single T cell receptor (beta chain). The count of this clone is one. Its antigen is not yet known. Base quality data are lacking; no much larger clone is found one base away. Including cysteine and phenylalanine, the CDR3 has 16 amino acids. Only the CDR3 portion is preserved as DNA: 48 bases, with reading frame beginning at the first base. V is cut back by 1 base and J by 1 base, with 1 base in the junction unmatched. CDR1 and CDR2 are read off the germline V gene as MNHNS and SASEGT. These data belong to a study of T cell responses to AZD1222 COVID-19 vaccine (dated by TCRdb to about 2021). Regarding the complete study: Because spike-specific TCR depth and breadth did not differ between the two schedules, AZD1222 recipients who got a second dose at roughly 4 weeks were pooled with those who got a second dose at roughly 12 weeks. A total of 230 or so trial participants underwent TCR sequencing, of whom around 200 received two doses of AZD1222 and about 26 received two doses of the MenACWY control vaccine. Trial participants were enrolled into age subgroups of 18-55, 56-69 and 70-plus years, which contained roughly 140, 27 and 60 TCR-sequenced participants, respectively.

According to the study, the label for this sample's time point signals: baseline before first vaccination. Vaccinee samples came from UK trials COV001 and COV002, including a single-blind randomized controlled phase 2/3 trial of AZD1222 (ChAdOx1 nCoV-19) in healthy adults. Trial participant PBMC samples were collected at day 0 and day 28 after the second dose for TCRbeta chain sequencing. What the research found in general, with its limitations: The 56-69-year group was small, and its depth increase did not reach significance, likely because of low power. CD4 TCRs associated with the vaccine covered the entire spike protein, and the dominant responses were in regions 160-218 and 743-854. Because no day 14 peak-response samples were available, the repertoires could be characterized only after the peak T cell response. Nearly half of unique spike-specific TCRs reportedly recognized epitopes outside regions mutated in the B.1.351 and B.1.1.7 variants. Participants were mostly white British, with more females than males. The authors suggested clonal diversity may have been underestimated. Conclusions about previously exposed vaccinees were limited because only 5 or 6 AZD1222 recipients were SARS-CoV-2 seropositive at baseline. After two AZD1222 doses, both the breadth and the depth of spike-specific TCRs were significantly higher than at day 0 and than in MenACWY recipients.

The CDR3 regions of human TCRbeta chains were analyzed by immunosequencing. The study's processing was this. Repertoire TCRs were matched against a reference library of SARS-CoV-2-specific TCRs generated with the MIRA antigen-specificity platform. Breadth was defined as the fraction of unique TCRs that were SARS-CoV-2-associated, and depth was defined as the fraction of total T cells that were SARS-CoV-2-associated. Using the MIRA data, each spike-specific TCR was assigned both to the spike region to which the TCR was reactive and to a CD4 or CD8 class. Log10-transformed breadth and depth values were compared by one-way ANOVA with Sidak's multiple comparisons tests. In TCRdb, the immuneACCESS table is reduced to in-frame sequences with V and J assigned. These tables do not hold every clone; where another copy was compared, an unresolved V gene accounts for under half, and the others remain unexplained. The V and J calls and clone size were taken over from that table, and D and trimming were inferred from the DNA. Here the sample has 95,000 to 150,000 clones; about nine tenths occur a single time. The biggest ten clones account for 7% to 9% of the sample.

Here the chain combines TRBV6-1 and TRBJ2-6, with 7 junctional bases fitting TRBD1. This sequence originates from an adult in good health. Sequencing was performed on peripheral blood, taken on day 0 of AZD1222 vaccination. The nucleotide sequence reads TGTGCCAGCAGTGAAGACAGGGGTTCTGGGGCCAACGTCCTGACTTTC. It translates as CASSEDRGSGANVLTF.